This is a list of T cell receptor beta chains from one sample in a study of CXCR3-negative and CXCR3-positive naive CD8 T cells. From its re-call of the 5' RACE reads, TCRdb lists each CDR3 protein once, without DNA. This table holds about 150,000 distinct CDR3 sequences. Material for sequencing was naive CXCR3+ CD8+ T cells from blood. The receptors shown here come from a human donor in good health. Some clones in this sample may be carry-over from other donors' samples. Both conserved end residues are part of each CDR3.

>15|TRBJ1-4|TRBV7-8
CASSPETAHGEKLFF
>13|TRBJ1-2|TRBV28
CASSLTGEIGYTF
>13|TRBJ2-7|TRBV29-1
CSARTASSYEQYF
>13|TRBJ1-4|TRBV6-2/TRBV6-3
CASAFRDSEKLFF
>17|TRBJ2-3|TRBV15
CATSTYPLGGLTDTQYF
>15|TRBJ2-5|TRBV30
CAWSNGIAGGETQYF
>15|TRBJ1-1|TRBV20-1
CSARDQDRPSSDAFF
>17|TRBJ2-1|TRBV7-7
CASSLGEGGPLYNEQFF
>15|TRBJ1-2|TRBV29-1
CSVEDRQGAAYGYTF
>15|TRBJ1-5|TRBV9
CASSVGGANNQPQHF
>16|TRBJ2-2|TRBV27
CASSYSGTGNTGELFF
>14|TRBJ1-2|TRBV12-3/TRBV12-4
CASKRGTEIYGYTF
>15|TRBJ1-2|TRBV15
CATSRDLQQIYGYTF
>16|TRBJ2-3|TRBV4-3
CASSQDLGAGTDTQYF
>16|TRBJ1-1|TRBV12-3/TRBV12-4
CASSDGGISPGTEAFF
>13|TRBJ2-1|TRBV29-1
CSVLLGDYNEQFF
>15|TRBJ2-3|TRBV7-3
CASSLTGGRKDTQYF
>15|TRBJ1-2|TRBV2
CASSGLDRGNYGYTF
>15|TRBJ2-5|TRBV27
CASSYQTGVGETQYF
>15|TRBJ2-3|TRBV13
CASSLRGGYTDTQYF
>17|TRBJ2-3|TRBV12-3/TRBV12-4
CASSLSRRETGRDTQYF
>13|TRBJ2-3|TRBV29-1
CSVQRERVDTQYF
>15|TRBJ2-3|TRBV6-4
CASSIRAGGGDTQYF
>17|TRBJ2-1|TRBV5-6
CASSSAVGFLAYNEQFF
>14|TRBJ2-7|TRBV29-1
CSVEFSGESYEQYF
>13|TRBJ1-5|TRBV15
CATSKDPVQPQHF
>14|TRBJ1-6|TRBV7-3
CASSQNPGNSPLHF
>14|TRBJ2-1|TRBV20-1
CSARDMSSYNEQFF
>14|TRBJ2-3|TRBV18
CASSPGGGTDTQYF
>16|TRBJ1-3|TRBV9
CASSAQGRGSGNTIYF
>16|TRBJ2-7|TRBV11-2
CASSLGWGRTSYEQYF
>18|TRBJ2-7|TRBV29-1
CSVALGRARTSGSYEQYF
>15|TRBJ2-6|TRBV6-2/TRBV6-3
CASSKEGSGANVLTF
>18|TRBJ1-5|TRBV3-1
CASSQGSWEDGSNQPQHF
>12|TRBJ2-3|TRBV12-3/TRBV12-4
CASSLNPDTQYF
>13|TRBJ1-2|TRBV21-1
CASSRQGRDGYTF
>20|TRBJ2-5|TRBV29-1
CSVDPPLAGIDRGYQETQYF
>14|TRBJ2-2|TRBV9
CASSAPANTGELFF
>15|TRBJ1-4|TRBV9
CASSVERSTNEKLFF
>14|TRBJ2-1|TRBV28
CASSSGTELDAQFF
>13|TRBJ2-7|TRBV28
CASRLTGLYEQYF
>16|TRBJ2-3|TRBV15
CATSLSRGGGPDTQYF
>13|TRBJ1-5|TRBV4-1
CASSQGLNQPQHF
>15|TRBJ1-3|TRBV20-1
CSSLDRAPSGNTIYF
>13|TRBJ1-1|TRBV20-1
CSARDVGGTAAFF
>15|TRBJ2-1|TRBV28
CASSFGHGGFGWQFF
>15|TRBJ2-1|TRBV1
CTSSPDRGGYNEQFF
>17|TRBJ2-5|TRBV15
CATSRADLAGTEETQYF
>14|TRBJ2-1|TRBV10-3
CAIRDAGSYNEQFF
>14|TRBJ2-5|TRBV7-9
CASSLTGNQETQYF
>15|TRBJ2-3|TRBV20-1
CSATDPGLGTDTQYF
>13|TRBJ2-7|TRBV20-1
CSADSGGLYEQYF
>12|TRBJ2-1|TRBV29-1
CSVGLAYNEQFF
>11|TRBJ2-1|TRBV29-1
CSVELADEQFF
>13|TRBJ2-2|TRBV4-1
CASSPLGAGELFF